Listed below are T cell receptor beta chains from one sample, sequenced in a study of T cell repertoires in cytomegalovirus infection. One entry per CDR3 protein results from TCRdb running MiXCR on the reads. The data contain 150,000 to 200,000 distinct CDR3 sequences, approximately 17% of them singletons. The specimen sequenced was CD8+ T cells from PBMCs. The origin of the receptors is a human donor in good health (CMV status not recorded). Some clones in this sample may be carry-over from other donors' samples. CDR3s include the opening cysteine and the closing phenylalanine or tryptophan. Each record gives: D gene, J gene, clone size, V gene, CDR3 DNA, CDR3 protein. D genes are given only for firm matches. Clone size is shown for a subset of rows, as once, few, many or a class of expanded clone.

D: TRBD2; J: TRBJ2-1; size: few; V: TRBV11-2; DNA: TGTGCCAGCAGCTTAGAGGGGTATTTTCGGCTAGCGGGAGATCGGGAATACAATGAGCAGTTCTTC; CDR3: CASSLEGYFRLAGDREYNEQFF
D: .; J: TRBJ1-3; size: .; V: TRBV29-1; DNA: TGCAGCGCCCTGACGGGTCCTAGCTCTGGAAACACCATATATTTT; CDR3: CSALTGPSSGNTIYF
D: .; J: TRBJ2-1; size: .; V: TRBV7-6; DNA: TGTGCCAGCAGCCACCTAGTTAATGAGCAGTTCTTC; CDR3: CASSHLVNEQFF
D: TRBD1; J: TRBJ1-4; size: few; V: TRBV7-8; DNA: TGTGCCAGCAGCCGGGGACAGGGCGTGGAAAAACTGTTTTTT; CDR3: CASSRGQGVEKLFF
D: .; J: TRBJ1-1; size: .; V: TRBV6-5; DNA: TGTGCCAGCAGTCGTCTCAGAGGGGACACTGAAGCTTTCTTT; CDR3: CASSRLRGDTEAFF
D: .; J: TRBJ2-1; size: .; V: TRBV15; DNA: TGTGCCACCAGCTTAACAGGGAATGAGCAGTTCTTC; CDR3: CATSLTGNEQFF
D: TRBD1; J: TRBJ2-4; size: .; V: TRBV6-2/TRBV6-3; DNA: TGTGCCAGCAGTTACCTCTCGACAGGGAAAAGGGCCAAAAACATTCAGTACTTC; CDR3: CASSYLSTGKRAKNIQYF
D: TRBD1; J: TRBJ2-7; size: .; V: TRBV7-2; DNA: TGTGCCAGCAGCCCCCGACAGGGTGACTACGAGCAGTACTTC; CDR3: CASSPRQGDYEQYF
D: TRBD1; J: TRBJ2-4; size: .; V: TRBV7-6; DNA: TGTGCCAGCAGCTTAACCCCCCCGGACAGGGTCAAAAACATTCAGTACTTC; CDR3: CASSLTPPDRVKNIQYF
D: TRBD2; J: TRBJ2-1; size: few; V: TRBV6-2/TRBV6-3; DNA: TGTGCCAGCAGCCAACCCGCTAGCGGTAATGAGCAGTTCTTC; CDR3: CASSQPASGNEQFF
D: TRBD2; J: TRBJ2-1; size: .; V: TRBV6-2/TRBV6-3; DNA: TGTGCCAGCAGTGACGGACTAGCGGGGAACTACAATGAGCAGTTCTTC; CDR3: CASSDGLAGNYNEQFF
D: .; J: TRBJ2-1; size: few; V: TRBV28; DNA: TGTGCGAGCAGGGCGGCAGGGTACAATGAGCAGTTCTTC; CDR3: CASRAAGYNEQFF
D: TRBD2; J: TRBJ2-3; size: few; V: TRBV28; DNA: TGTGCCAGCAGGGCTCCGGGACTAGTCTACACAGATACGCAGTATTTT; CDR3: CASRAPGLVYTDTQYF
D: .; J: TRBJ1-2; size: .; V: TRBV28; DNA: TGTGCCAGCAGTCTTACCGGGACACAAGCCAGCTACACCTTC; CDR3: CASSLTGTQASYTF
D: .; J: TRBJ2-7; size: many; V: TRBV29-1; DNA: TGCAGCGTTGAGGGCAGGGGGGACGAGCAGTACTTC; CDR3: CSVEGRGDEQYF
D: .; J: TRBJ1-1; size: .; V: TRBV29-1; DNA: TGCAGCGTTGAAGAGGGCTTTAACACTGAAGCTTTCTTT; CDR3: CSVEEGFNTEAFF
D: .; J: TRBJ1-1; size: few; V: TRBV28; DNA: TGTGCCAGCAGTTTCCGAACCAAGGGGGTAGGGAACACTGAATCTTTCTTT; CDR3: CASSFRTKGVGNTESFF
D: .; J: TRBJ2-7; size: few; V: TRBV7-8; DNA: TGTGCCAGCAGCCCCCAGAGCGGCTCCTACGAGCAGTACTTC; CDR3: CASSPQSGSYEQYF